This is a list of T cell receptor beta chains from one sample in a study of T cell changes during pregnancy in multiple sclerosis. Only in-frame clones appear in the TCRdb table, and some are missing; sequencing was by immunoSEQ multiplex PCR. The table shows tens of thousands of clones, with roughly 92% occurring only once. Here the sequenced sample was peripheral blood, taken in the third trimester of pregnancy. Source of these receptors: a female donor in good health, enrolled as a control in a pregnancy study. The CDR3 runs from the conserved cysteine through the conserved F or W. A clone size is listed for some rows: how often the clone was seen (once, few, many), or a class if it is expanded.

v_call: TRBV9
j_call: TRBJ2-1
clone_size: .
cdr3_aa: CASSNQGLGAYNEQFF

v_call: TRBV7-2
j_call: TRBJ1-1
clone_size: .
cdr3_aa: CASSLVWFDSLNTEAFF

v_call: TRBV18
j_call: TRBJ1-4
clone_size: .
cdr3_aa: CASSPSNGRNEKLFF

v_call: TRBV15
j_call: TRBJ1-5
clone_size: once
cdr3_aa: CATSRAAGREWLRGWQPQHF

v_call: TRBV6-5
j_call: TRBJ1-5
clone_size: .
cdr3_aa: CASRQGNQPQHF

v_call: TRBV6-5
j_call: TRBJ1-6
clone_size: .
cdr3_aa: CASSYDRLPSPLHF

v_call: TRBV6-6
j_call: TRBJ1-1
clone_size: .
cdr3_aa: CASSYDHFSLNTEAFF

v_call: TRBV28
j_call: TRBJ2-2
clone_size: .
cdr3_aa: CASSSHTSTGELFF

v_call: TRBV7-3
j_call: TRBJ2-5
clone_size: .
cdr3_aa: CASSLAPGAQETQYF

v_call: TRBV2
j_call: TRBJ1-6
clone_size: once
cdr3_aa: CASSEEREGNSPLHF

v_call: TRBV12-5
j_call: TRBJ1-2
clone_size: .
cdr3_aa: CASGFGFLSYGYTF

v_call: TRBV2
j_call: TRBJ1-2
clone_size: .
cdr3_aa: CASSWDTAGVYGYTF

v_call: TRBV7-2
j_call: TRBJ1-2
clone_size: .
cdr3_aa: CASSPLVGYNYGYTF

v_call: TRBV27
j_call: TRBJ2-6
clone_size: .
cdr3_aa: CASSRLRSGSSGANVLTF

v_call: TRBV11-2
j_call: TRBJ2-7
clone_size: once
cdr3_aa: CASSSLRERPYEQYF

v_call: TRBV7-3
j_call: TRBJ2-7
clone_size: .
cdr3_aa: CASSLTPGGYEQYF

v_call: TRBV30
j_call: TRBJ2-2
clone_size: .
cdr3_aa: CAPDSRETGELFF

v_call: TRBV5-6
j_call: TRBJ2-5
clone_size: once
cdr3_aa: CASSFSETQYF

v_call: TRBV11-2
j_call: TRBJ2-7
clone_size: .
cdr3_aa: CASSLNYGQYF

v_call: TRBV28
j_call: TRBJ2-3
clone_size: once
cdr3_aa: CASSLGATNTDTQYF

v_call: TRBV6-5
j_call: TRBJ2-1
clone_size: .
cdr3_aa: CASSYRGSYNEQFF

v_call: TRBV18
j_call: TRBJ1-5
clone_size: .
cdr3_aa: CASSRTGTGENQPQHF

v_call: TRBV7-9
j_call: TRBJ2-3
clone_size: .
cdr3_aa: CASREASSTDTQYF

v_call: TRBV9
j_call: TRBJ2-5
clone_size: .
cdr3_aa: CASSVLMAGGRETQYF

v_call: TRBV21-1
j_call: TRBJ2-1
clone_size: .
cdr3_aa: CASSKEGLGGNEQFF

v_call: TRBV10-3
j_call: TRBJ2-2
clone_size: .
cdr3_aa: CAISESSSGHTGELFF

v_call: TRBV27
j_call: TRBJ1-5
clone_size: .
cdr3_aa: CASSLTGQGPQHF

v_call: TRBV5-3
j_call: TRBJ2-1
clone_size: .
cdr3_aa: CARSVWENEQFF

v_call: TRBV18
j_call: TRBJ2-3
clone_size: .
cdr3_aa: CASSPIEQGGAPDTQYF

v_call: TRBV27
j_call: TRBJ2-5
clone_size: .
cdr3_aa: CASSMAKGGTQYF

v_call: TRBV14
j_call: TRBJ2-1
clone_size: .
cdr3_aa: CASSQGWLAGDLSYNEQFF

v_call: TRBV15
j_call: TRBJ2-5
clone_size: .
cdr3_aa: CATSRELAGQETQYF

v_call: TRBV5-6
j_call: TRBJ1-4
clone_size: .
cdr3_aa: CASSLRQGSNEKLFF

v_call: TRBV19
j_call: TRBJ1-2
clone_size: .
cdr3_aa: CASSIAGGGYTF